This T cell receptor (beta chain) was observed in a study of T cell responses to AZD1222 COVID-19 vaccine. Overall study findings and caveats: Seropositive at baseline were only six AZD1222 recipients. Clonal diversity may have been underestimated in mostly white British donors.

CDR1 and CDR2 from the germline V gene are MGHRA and YSYEKL. Trimming took 0 bases from V and 1 from J, leaving 12 bases between them. This CDR3 region has 16 residues. Comments on this clone: Its antigen remains unidentified.

The data were produced by immunoSEQ multiplex PCR, yet TCRdb's version contains in-frame clones alone and is incomplete. The table shows fewer than 200,000 clones, with 94% occurring only once. This sequence originates from an adult who received the AZD1222 COVID-19 vaccine. The V call is TRBV4-1, the J call TRBJ1-1; no clear D. Specimen: peripheral blood, collected 28 days after the second AZD1222 dose. CDR3: CASSQEGFVGNTEAFF. CDR3 in DNA: TGCGCCAGCAGCCAAGAAGGGTTTGTGGGGAACACTGAAGCTTTCTTT.